This TCR beta chain comes out of a study of T-cell reconstitution after alpha-beta-depleted transplantation in children. Construction of the TCRbeta library involved unique molecular identifiers. TCRdb re-derived calls from the PCR reads in MiXCR, one entry per CDR3 protein. The data hold about 24,000 distinct CDR3 sequences, with approximately 11% observed a single time. The germline CDR1 and CDR2 sequences are SGHRS and YFSETQ. The V and J ends lost 1 base and 5 bases respectively, with 13 bases between them. The CDR3 runs to 15 residues. The source was PBMCs from the stem cell graft donor, collected from the stem cell graft. This sequence joins TRBV5-1 and TRBJ2-1; D may be TRBD1 (5 bases). The receptor comes from a human donor who donated a stem cell graft to a child with chronic granulomatous disease. The DNA of the CDR3 is TGCGCCAGCAGCTTGTCAACAGGCGGACACAATGAGCAGTTCTTC. Translating gives CASSLSTGGHNEQFF.